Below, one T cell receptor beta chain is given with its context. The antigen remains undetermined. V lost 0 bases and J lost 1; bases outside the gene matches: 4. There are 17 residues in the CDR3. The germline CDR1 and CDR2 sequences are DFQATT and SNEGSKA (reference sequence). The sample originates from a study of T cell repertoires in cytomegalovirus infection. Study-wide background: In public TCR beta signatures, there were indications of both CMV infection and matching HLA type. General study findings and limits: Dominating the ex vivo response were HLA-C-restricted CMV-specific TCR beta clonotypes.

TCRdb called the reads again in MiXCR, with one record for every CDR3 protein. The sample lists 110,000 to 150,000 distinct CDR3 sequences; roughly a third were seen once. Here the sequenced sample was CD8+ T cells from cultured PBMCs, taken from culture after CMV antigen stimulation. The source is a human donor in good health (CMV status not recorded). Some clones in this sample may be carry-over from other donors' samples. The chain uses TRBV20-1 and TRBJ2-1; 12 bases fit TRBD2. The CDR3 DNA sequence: TGCAGTGCTAGAGAACTAGCGGGGGGCACATCCTACAATGAGCAGTTCTTC. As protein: CSARELAGGTSYNEQFF.